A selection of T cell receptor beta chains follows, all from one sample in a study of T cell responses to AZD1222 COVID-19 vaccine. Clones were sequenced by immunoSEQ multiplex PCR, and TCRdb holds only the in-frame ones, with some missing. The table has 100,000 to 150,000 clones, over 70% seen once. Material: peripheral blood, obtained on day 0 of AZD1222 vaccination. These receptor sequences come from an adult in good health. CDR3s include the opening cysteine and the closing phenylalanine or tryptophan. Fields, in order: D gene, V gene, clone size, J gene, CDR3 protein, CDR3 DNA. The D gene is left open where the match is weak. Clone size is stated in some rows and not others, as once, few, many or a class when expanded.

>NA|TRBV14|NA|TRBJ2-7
CASSQPSGGYYEQYF
TGTGCCAGCAGCCAACCGTCAGGGGGGTACTACGAGCAGTACTTC
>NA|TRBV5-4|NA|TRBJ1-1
CASSLAEGGTEAFF
TGTGCCAGCAGCTTGGCCGAAGGAGGCACTGAAGCTTTCTTT
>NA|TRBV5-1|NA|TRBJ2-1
CASSLEWEGDEQFF
TGCGCCAGCAGCTTGGAATGGGAAGGCGATGAGCAGTTCTTC
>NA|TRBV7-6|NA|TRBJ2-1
CASSLEVQASYNEQFF
TGTGCCAGCAGCCTCGAAGTACAGGCTTCCTACAATGAGCAGTTCTTC
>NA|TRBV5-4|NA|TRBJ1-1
CASSSIGTEAFF
TGTGCCAGCAGCTCAATTGGCACTGAAGCTTTCTTT
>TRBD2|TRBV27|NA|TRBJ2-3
CASRRTSGSTDTQYF
TGTGCCAGCAGGAGGACTAGCGGGAGTACAGATACGCAGTATTTT
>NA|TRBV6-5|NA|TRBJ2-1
CASRYDSEASNEQFF
TGTGCCAGCAGATACGACAGCGAGGCGAGCAATGAGCAGTTCTTC
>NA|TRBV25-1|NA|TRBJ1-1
CASSDRLDTEAFF
TGTGCCAGCAGTGACAGGTTGGACACTGAAGCTTTCTTT
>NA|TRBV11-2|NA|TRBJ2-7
CASSSSRYYEQYF
TGTGCCAGCAGCTCCTCGAGGTACTACGAGCAGTACTTC
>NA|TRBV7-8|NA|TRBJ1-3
CASSLETASGNTIYF
TGTGCCAGCAGCTTAGAAACAGCCTCTGGAAACACCATATATTTT
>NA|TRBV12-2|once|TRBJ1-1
CASRLVGAVTEAFF
TGTGCAAGTCGCTTAGTGGGGGCTGTCACTGAAGCTTTCTTT
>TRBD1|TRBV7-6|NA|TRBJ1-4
CAEGDRGEKLFF
TGTGCCGAGGGGGACAGGGGTGAAAAACTGTTTTTT
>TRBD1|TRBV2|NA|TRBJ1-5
CASTLGQGPQHF
TGTGCCAGCACCCTGGGACAGGGTCCCCAGCATTTT
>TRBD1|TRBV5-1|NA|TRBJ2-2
CASSIQGAVEGELFF
TGCGCCAGCAGTATCCAGGGGGCTGTAGAAGGGGAGCTGTTTTTT
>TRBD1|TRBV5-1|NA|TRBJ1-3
CASSLGTGRSGNTIYF
TGCGCCAGCAGCTTGGGGACAGGACGCTCTGGAAACACCATATATTTT
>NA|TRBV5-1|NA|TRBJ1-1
CASSLGGQMNTEAFF
TGCGCCAGCAGCTTGGGTGGACAGATGAACACTGAAGCTTTCTTT
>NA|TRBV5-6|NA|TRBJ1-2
CASSLYGAGGYTF
TGTGCCAGCAGCTTGTATGGGGCTGGAGGCTACACCTTC
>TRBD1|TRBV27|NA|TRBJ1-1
CASSSLATGGRVNTEAFF
TGTGCCAGCAGTTCCCTAGCAACAGGGGGCAGGGTGAACACTGAAGCTTTCTTT
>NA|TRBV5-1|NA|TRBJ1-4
CASSLAATNEKLFF
TGCGCCAGCAGCTTGGCTGCAACTAATGAAAAACTGTTTTTT
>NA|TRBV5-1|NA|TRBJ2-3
CASSPRGPPSTDTQYF
TGCGCCAGCAGCCCGAGGGGTCCTCCTAGCACAGATACGCAGTATTTT
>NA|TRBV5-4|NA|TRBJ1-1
CASSFGRGNTEAFF
TGTGCCAGCAGCTTCGGCAGGGGGAACACTGAAGCTTTCTTT
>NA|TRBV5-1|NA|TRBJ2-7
CASSLDDWSYEQYF
TGCGCCAGCAGCTTAGATGACTGGTCCTACGAGCAGTACTTC
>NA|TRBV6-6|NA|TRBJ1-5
CASIQTGGGPQHF
TGTGCCAGCATCCAGACCGGGGGTGGGCCCCAGCATTTT
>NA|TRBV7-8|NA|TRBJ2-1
CASSLAEPWDEQFF
TGTGCCAGCAGCTTGGCAGAACCCTGGGATGAGCAGTTCTTC
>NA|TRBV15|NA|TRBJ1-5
CATSERGGYSNQPQHF
TGTGCCACCAGTGAAAGGGGCGGTTATAGCAATCAGCCCCAGCATTTT
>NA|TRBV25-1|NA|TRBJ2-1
CASSERAGIGNEQFF
TGTGCCAGCAGTGAACGGGCAGGGATCGGGAATGAGCAGTTCTTC
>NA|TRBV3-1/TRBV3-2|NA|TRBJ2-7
CASSHSADLSLHEQYF
TGTGCCAGCAGCCATTCTGCGGACTTGAGCCTCCACGAGCAGTACTTC
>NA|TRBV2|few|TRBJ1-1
CASSSLGLTMAANTEAFF
TGTGCCAGCAGTTCCCTCGGCCTCACTATGGCTGCGAACACTGAAGCTTTCTTT
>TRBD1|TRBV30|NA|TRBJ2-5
CARTGLGETQYF
TGTGCCCGGACAGGGTTAGGTGAGACCCAGTACTTC